The 5 T cell receptor beta chains below come from one sample, sequenced in a study of shared clonotypes between healthy human individuals. TCRdb's copy holds only in-frame clones and misses some; the assay was immunoSEQ multiplex PCR. The profile shows 700,000 or so clones, roughly 78% of them singletons. Sequenced material: memory CD4+ T cells sorted from blood. The subset was: CD45RA-negative fraction. The receptor set was obtained from a woman in her thirties in good health.

This clone was picked up many times. The chain uses TRBV11-2 and TRBJ1-1, with a possible D match to TRBD1 (5 bases). From germline, CDR1 is SGHAT and CDR2 FQNNGV. The germline V and J ends were trimmed by 5 bases and 2 bases, with 9 bases remaining between them. The CDR3 consists of 13 residues. The CDR3: CASSHRSNTEAFF. CDR3 nucleotides: TGTGCCAGCAGCCACAGGAGTAACACTGAAGCTTTCTTT.

V is TRBV11-2 and J is TRBJ2-1; D may match TRBD1 or TRBD2 (5 bases each). V was cut by 5 bases and J by 2 bases, with 10 bases left in between. Germline-derived CDR1 and CDR2 are SGHAT and FQNNGV. CDR3 length: 14 residues. Here the CDR3 reads CASSPRGTYNEQFF. The CDR3 nucleotides read TGTGCCAGCAGCCCGAGGGGCACCTACAATGAGCAGTTCTTC.

This clone showed up just once. The CDR3 loop is CASIGQGGQPQHF. The DNA of the CDR3 is TGTGCCAGCATCGGACAGGGAGGTCAGCCCCAGCATTTT. The chain combines TRBV2 with TRBJ1-5; 8 positions match TRBD1. Losses at the gene ends were 7 bases for V and 6 bases for J; bases not matched to a gene: 5. Germline assignment: CDR1 SNHLY and CDR2 FYNNEI. This CDR3 is 13 amino acids long.

This chain joins TRBV27 and TRBJ2-5; TRBD2 matches at 10 bases. The CDR3 has 17 amino acids. Germline CDR1 is MNHEY and CDR2 is SMNVEV (reference sequence). The trim removed 3 bases at V and 2 bases at J, leaving 9 bases unmatched. The CDR3 region has the DNA TGTGCCAGCAGTTTGGGCCTAGCGGGAGTGGGGCAAGAGACCCAGTACTTC. This codes for CASSLGLAGVGQETQYF.

The rearrangement joins TRBV19 to TRBJ1-1; D gene unclear. V was pared by 2 bases and J by 3 bases, with 7 bases between. CDR3 length: 13 amino acids. Germline assignment: CDR1 LNHDA and CDR2 SQIVND (reference sequence). As DNA, the CDR3 is TGTGCCAGTAGTATACAGGCGGACACTGAAGCTTTCTTT. Its translation: CASSIQADTEAFF.